This T cell receptor beta chain emerged from a study of cytomegalovirus exposure and HLA in healthy donors. Across the whole study: An earlier analysis found 100 million or so unique TCR beta sequences from roughly 170 million T cells. Study outcomes and limitations: As a later analysis showed, a missense DCLRE1C variant was linked to trimming of TCR beta V- and J-genes.

CDR3 length: 14 residues. The V gene's germline CDR1 is KGHSH and CDR2 LQKENI. Trimming removed 3 bases from V and 6 bases from J, with 14 bases in between. With respect to this clone: The antigen is unknown.

The PCR had 60 Vbeta and 13 Jbeta primers. The table came from immunoSEQ multiplex PCR; TCRdb's copy has only in-frame clones and leaves some out. Of approximately 150,000 clones detected, roughly four fifths appear once; the ten largest clones hold approximately 0.9%. Sequenced: PBMCs. The chain is built from TRBV18 and TRBJ1-2; D is possibly TRBD1 (5 bases). This sequence was found in a woman aged 55-70 years in good health and CMV-seronegative. This CDR3 is CASSPDRPVHGYTF. As DNA, the CDR3 is TGTGCCAGCTCACCCGACAGACCAGTCCATGGCTACACCTTC.